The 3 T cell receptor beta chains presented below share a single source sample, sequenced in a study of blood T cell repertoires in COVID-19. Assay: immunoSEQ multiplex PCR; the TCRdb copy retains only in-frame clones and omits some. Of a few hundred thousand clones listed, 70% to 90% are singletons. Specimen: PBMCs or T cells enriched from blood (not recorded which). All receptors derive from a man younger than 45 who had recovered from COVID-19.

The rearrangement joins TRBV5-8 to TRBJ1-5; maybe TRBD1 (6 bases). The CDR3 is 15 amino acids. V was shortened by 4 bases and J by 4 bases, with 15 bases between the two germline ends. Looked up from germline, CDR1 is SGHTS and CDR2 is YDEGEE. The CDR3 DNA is TGTGCCAGCAGCCCGGTGACAGGCACGAATCAGCCCCAGCATTTT. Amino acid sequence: CASSPVTGTNQPQHF.

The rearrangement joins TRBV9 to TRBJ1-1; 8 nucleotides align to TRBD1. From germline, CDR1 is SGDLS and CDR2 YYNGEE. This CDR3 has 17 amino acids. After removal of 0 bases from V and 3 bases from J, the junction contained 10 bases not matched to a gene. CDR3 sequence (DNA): TGTGCCAGCAGCGTAGTGGGTCAGGGGGCGCAGGACACTGAAGCTTTCTTT. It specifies CASSVVGQGAQDTEAFF.

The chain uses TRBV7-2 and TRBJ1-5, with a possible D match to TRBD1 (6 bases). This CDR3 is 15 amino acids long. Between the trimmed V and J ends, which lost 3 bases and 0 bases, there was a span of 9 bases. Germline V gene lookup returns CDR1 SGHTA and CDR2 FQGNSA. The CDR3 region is CASSFGQHSNQPQHF. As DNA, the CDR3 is TGTGCCAGCAGCTTCGGACAGCATAGCAATCAGCCCCAGCATTTT.